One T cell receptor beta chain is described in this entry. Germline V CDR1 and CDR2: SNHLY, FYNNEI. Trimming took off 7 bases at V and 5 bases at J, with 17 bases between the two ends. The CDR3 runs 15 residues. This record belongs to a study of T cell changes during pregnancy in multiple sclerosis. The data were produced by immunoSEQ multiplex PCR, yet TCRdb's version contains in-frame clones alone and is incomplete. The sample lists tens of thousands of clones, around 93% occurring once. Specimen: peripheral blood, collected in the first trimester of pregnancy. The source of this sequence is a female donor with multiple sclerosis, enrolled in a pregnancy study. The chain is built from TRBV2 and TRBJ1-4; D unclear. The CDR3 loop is CASKVEQILNEKLFF. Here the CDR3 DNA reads TGTGCCAGCAAGGTAGAACAGATACTGAATGAAAAACTGTTTTTT.